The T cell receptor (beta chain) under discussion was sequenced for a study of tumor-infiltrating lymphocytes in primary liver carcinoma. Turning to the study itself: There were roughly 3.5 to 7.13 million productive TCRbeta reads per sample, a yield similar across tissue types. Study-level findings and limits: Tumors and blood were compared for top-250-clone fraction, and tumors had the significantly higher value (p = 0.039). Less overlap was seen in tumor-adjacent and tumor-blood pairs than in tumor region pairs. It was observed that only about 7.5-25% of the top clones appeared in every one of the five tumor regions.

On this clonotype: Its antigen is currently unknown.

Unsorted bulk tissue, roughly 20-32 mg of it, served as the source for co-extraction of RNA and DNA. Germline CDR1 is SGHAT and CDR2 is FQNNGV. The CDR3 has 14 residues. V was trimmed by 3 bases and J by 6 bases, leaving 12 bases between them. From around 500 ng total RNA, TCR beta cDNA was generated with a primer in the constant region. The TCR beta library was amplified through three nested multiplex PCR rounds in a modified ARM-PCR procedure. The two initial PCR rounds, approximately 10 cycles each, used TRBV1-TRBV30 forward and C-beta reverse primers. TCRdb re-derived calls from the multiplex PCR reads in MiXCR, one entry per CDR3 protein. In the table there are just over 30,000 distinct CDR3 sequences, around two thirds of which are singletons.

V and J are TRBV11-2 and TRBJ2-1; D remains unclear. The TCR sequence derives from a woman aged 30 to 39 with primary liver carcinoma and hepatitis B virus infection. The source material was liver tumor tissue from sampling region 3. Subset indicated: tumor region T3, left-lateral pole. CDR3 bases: TGTGCCAGCAGCTTTGGGCGTGACTCCAATGAGCAGTTCTTC. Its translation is CASSFGRDSNEQFF. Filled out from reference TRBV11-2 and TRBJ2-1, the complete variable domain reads EAGVAQSPRYKIIEKRQSVAFWCNPISGHATLYWYQQILGQGPKLLIQFQNNGVVDDSQLPKDRFSAERLKGVDSTLKIQPAKLEDSAVYLCASSFGRDSNEQFFGPGTRLTVL.